Each of the 23 T cell receptor beta chains below was sequenced from the same sample in a study of sequential checkpoint blockade in melanoma. Data came from immunoSEQ multiplex PCR; TCRdb stores just in-frame clones and leaves some out. The profile shows fewer than 9,500 clones, 20% to 25% of them singletons. Indicated treatment: randomized to nivolumab then ipilimumab (arm A) or the reverse (arm B). The sequences come from tumor tissue (inferred from file names), collected from a patient given nivolumab and ipilimumab in sequence. These receptors originate from a human donor with melanoma.

This chain links TRBV19 with TRBJ2-5; D may correspond to TRBD1 or TRBD2 (5 bases each). CDR3 length equals 13 residues. Germline loops: CDR1 LNHDA, CDR2 SQIVND (reference sequence). V shed 6 bases and J shed 4 bases, with 12 bases lying between them. The CDR3 loop is CASRSWGTETQYF. The DNA of the CDR3 is TGTGCCAGTAGGAGCTGGGGGACAGAGACCCAGTACTTC.

This clone occurred many times. The chain combines TRBV11-1 with TRBJ1-2; a weak D match, TRBD1 (6 bases). The CDR3 runs 16 residues. V dropped 4 bases and J dropped 2 bases, with 17 bases sitting between them. The germline V gene encodes CDR1 SGHAT and CDR2 FQDESV (reference sequence). The CDR3: CASSSPTGRGNYGYTF. CDR3 coding DNA: TGTGCCAGCAGCTCCCCCACCGGCAGGGGCAACTATGGCTACACCTTC.

This clone was found many times. The chain links TRBV1 to TRBJ1-4. TRBV1 is an annotated pseudogene. The CDR3 is made up of 17 amino acids. The DNA for the CDR3 is TGCGCCAGCAGCCACCTGAGGGGGGGCCGGTTTGATGAAAAACTGTTTTTT. Its translation: CASSHLRGGRFDEKLFF.

This chain joins TRBV28 and TRBJ1-1; D is ambiguous. This CDR3 has 13 residues. Germline lookup yields CDR1 MDHEN and CDR2 SYDVKM. V was trimmed by 4 bases and J by 0 bases, leaving 6 bases between them. The CDR3 is CASSSGVNTEAFF. CDR3 bases: TGTGCCAGCAGTTCCGGGGTGAACACTGAAGCTTTCTTT.

By sample share, this clone is medium-sized. The CDR3 DNA reads as TGTGCCAGCAGCGTAGAGGCAGGGAACGGAAACACCATATATTTT. Translation: CASSVEAGNGNTIYF. The J gene is TRBJ1-3, the V gene TRBV9; a weak D match, TRBD1 (5 bases). Germline V gives CDR1 SGDLS, CDR2 YYNGEE. The CDR3 contains 15 residues. V lost 0 bases and J lost 4, with 11 bases in between.

By share, this clone ranks as medium-sized. CDR3 bases: TGTGCCAGCAGCCCCTGGGGGGGCTCTGACAATGAGCAGTTCTTC. Amino acid sequence: CASSPWGGSDNEQFF. The chain carries TRBV11-3 and TRBJ2-1, with D possibly being TRBD2 (7 bases). Per the germline V gene, CDR1 is SGHNT and CDR2 is YENEEA. Trimming stripped 5 bases from V and 5 bases from J, with 16 bases between. This CDR3 spans 15 amino acids.

This chain links TRBV6-8 with TRBJ2-3; 9 bases fit TRBD2. V trimming: 10 bases; J trimming: 0 bases; junction bases outside the gene matches: 8. This CDR3 is built from 15 residues. Germline loops: CDR1 MNHGY, CDR2 SAAAGT. The CDR3 sequence: CATTFSGGSTDTQYF. CDR3 nucleotide sequence: TGTGCCACCACTTTTAGCGGGGGCAGCACAGATACGCAGTATTTT.

By sample fraction, this clone is medium-sized (0.01 to 0.1%). This chain uses TRBV6-8 with TRBJ1-5; D is unclear. Germline V gene lookup returns CDR1 MNHGY and CDR2 SAAAGT. Trimming took 5 bases from V and 0 from J, leaving 11 bases between them. This CDR3 is 15 amino acids long. The chain's CDR3 is CASSRSEYSNQPQHF. In DNA, the CDR3 is TGTGCCAGCAGTAGGTCAGAATATAGCAATCAGCCCCAGCATTTT.

This clone was seen a few times. This chain connects TRBV14 to TRBJ2-7, with 9 positions matching TRBD1. The CDR3 has 13 amino acids. The germline CDR1 and CDR2 sequences are SGHDN and FVKESK. The J segment lost 5 bases and the V segment lost 4 bases, leaving 3 bases of the junction unmatched. In nucleotides, the CDR3 is TGTGCCAGCAGCCGGGACAGGGTCGACGAGCAGTACTTC. Translating gives CASSRDRVDEQYF.

This chain links TRBV11-3 with TRBJ2-4, with D uncertain. Looked up from germline, CDR1 is SGHNT and CDR2 is YENEEA. The V end was cut by 6 bases, the J end by 1 base, with 13 bases between. The CDR3 is 15 amino acids. DNA for the CDR3: TGTGCCAGCAGTAAAGGGCGGCCGGCCAAAAACATTCAGTACTTC. Its translation is CASSKGRPAKNIQYF.

This clone ranks as medium-sized. V gene TRBV11-3 combines with J gene TRBJ1-3, with TRBD1 as a possible D gene (5 bases). Germline V gene lookup returns CDR1 SGHNT and CDR2 YENEEA. Trimming removed 0 bases at V and 4 bases at J, with 13 bases between. This CDR3 has 16 amino acids. The CDR3 is CASSLDAGNLGNTIYF. The DNA of the CDR3 is TGTGCCAGCAGCTTAGACGCAGGGAATCTCGGAAACACCATATATTTT.

This clone was observed a handful of times. The chain joins TRBV18 to TRBJ2-7; perhaps TRBD2 as D (6 bases). Trimming removed 0 bases at V and 7 bases at J, with 10 bases between. From germline, CDR1 is KGHSH and CDR2 LQKENI. The CDR3 sequence is 13 residues long. CDR3 DNA sequence: TGTGCCAGCTCACCACCAGCGGGCGGAGAGCAGTACTTC. This sequence encodes CASSPPAGGEQYF.

This chain connects TRBV6-7 to TRBJ2-5; 10 bases agree with TRBD2. TRBV6-7 is classed as an ORF, of uncertain function. The CDR3 sequence is 11 residues long. V trimming: 9 bases; J trimming: 5 bases; junction bases outside the gene matches: 0. CDR3 region: CASSGGETQYF. CDR3 nucleotide sequence: TGTGCCAGTAGCGGGGGGGAGACCCAGTACTTC.

The gene calls are TRBV16 and TRBJ2-5; 9 nucleotides line up with TRBD2. The germline CDR1 and CDR2 sequences are KGHSY and FQNENV. V was pared by 4 bases and J by 4 bases, with 7 bases of the junction left unmatched. This CDR3 contains 15 residues. CDR3 DNA: TGTGCCAGCAGCCTCGATGGACTAGCGTCAGAGACCCAGTACTTC. Translation: CASSLDGLASETQYF.

This clone was seen at least ten times. V usage is TRBV11-3 and J usage is TRBJ2-7, with D tentatively TRBD2 (6 bases). This CDR3 is built from 15 residues. V was trimmed by 4 bases and J by 4 bases, leaving 17 bases between them. Germline loops: CDR1 SGHNT, CDR2 YENEEA. This CDR3 is CASSSQGSGLYEQYF. The CDR3 DNA sequence: TGTGCCAGCAGCTCCCAGGGTAGCGGACTTTACGAGCAGTACTTC.

This sequence joins TRBV5-1 and TRBJ2-2; TRBD2 matches at 13 bases. Germline V gene lookup returns CDR1 SGHRS and CDR2 YFSETQ. The V segment lost 4 bases and the J segment 4 bases; nucleotides outside the gene matches: 7. The CDR3 has 17 amino acids. The CDR3 coding sequence is TGCGCCAGCAGCACGCCACTAGCGGGGGGGATCACCGGGGAGCTGTTTTTT. Protein product: CASSTPLAGGITGELFF. The full variable domain, in which reference TRBV5-1 and TRBJ2-2 provide the parts outside the CDR3, is KAGVTQTPRYLIKTRGQQVTLSCSPISGHRSVSWYQQTPGQGLQFLFEYFSETQRNKGNFPGRFSGRQFSNSRSEMNVSTLELGDSALYLCASSTPLAGGITGELFFGEGSRLTVL.

This clone was observed a handful of times. The chain is built from TRBV28 and TRBJ1-2, with D unclear. The V and J ends lost 5 bases and 3 bases respectively, with 16 bases between them. In germline, CDR1 is MDHEN, CDR2 SYDVKM. The CDR3 spans 15 residues. CDR3 DNA: TGTGCCAGCAGTCCCCCCTGGGAAGGGTACTATGGCTACACCTTC. As protein: CASSPPWEGYYGYTF.

The genes are TRBV19 and TRBJ1-1; weak D call: TRBD1 (5 bases). Germline V gives CDR1 LNHDA, CDR2 SQIVND (reference sequence). The CDR3 length is 12 residues. Between the trimmed V and J ends, which lost 5 bases and 6 bases, there was a span of 10 bases. The CDR3 nucleotides are TGTGCCAGTAGTTGGGGGAAAGCTGAAGCTTTCTTT. Residues: CASSWGKAEAFF.

The chain joins TRBV28 to TRBJ1-2; D gene unclear. The length of the CDR3 is 15 residues. The V and J ends lost 5 bases and 2 bases respectively, with 15 bases between them. CDR1 is MDHEN and CDR2 is SYDVKM in the germline V gene. This chain's CDR3 is CASSAAGVGNYGYTF. CDR3 in DNA: TGTGCCAGCAGTGCAGCGGGAGTCGGGAACTATGGCTACACCTTC.

The chain is built from TRBV9 and TRBJ2-1; D is unclear. With 2 bases removed from V and 0 bases from J, the gap between germline ends came to 9 bases. The length of the CDR3 is 15 residues. CDR1 is SGDLS, CDR2 YYNGEE, per germline. The CDR3 is CASSVQSISYNEQFF. For the CDR3, the DNA is TGTGCCAGCAGCGTTCAAAGTATCTCCTACAATGAGCAGTTCTTC.

This clone is medium-sized within its sample. The genes are TRBV29-1 and TRBJ1-1; D is uncertain. The CDR3 has 13 amino acids. Germline loops: CDR1 SQVTM, CDR2 ANQGSEA. Trimming took off 2 bases at V and 1 base at J, with 8 bases between the two ends. The chain's CDR3 is CSVEHGRNTEAFF. In nucleotides, the CDR3 is TGCAGCGTTGAACACGGTCGGAACACTGAAGCTTTCTTT.

V and J are TRBV5-1 and TRBJ1-6, with unresolved D. Germline V gene lookup returns CDR1 SGHRS and CDR2 YFSETQ. The ends were cut back, 4 bases at V and 10 bases at J, with 18 bases in the middle. CDR3 size: 15 residues. The CDR3 DNA reads TGCGCCAGCAGCCAAGATGGGAGCCCTGACTCACCCCTCCACTTT. This sequence encodes CASSQDGSPDSPLHF.

This clone was seen at least ten times. V is TRBV6-8 and J is TRBJ2-5; TRBD2 aligns across 15 bases. The CDR3 has 15 amino acids. The V and J ends lost 5 bases and 5 bases, in that order; junction bases with no gene match: 3. Germline values: CDR1 MNHGY, CDR2 SAAAGT. CDR3: CASSGLAGGPETQYF. In DNA, the CDR3 is TGTGCCAGCAGTGGACTAGCGGGGGGGCCGGAGACCCAGTACTTC.